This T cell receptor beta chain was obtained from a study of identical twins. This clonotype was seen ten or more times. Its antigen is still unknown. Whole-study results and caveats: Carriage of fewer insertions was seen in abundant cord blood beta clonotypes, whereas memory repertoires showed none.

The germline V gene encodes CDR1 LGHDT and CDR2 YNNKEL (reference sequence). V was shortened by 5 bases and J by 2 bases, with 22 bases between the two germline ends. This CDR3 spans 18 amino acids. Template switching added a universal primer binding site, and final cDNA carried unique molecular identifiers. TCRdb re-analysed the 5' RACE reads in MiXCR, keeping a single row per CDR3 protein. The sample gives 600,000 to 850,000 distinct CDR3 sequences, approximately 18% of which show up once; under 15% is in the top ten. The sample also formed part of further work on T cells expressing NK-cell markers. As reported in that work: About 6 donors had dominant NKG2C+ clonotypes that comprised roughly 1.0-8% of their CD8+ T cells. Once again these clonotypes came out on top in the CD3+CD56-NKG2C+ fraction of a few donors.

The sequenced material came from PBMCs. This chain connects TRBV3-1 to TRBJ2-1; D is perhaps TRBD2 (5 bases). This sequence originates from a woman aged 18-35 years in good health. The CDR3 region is CASSFRDLGRMPYNEQFF. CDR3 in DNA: TGTGCCAGCAGCTTCCGGGATCTGGGCAGGATGCCCTACAATGAGCAGTTCTTC.